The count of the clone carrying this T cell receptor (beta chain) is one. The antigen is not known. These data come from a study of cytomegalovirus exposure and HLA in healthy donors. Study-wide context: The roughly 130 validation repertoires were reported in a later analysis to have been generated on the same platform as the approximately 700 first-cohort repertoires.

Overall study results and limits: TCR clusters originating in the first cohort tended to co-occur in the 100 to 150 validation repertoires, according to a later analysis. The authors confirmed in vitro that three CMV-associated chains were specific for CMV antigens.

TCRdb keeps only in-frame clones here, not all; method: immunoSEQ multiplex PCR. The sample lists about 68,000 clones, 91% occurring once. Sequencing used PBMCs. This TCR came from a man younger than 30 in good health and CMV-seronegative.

CDR3 in amino acids: CASSPAETEAFF. CDR3 bases: TGTGCCAGCAGCCCCGCCGAGACTGAAGCTTTCTTT. V and J are TRBV9 and TRBJ1-1, with D hard to call. Per the germline V gene, CDR1 is SGDLS and CDR2 is YYNGEE. The CDR3 covers 12 residues. V dropped 4 bases and J dropped 5 bases, with 9 bases sitting between them.